This TCR beta chain derives from a study of identical twins. Each CDR3 protein is one row after TCRdb ran MiXCR on the 5' RACE reads. The sample holds about 790,000 distinct CDR3 sequences, around a sixth seen once. Points from the study as a whole: The presence of invariant MAIT and iNKT cells could partly confound analyses of zero-insertion sequences.

As concerns this clonotype: No antigen is known for it.

V was clipped by 0 bases and J by 1 base, with 4 bases between them. Germline-derived CDR1 and CDR2 are LGHNA and YNFKEQ. The CDR3 totals 13 residues. In addition, the sample was reused for a study of T cells expressing NK-cell markers.

This TCR was sampled from a woman aged 18-30 years in good health. The chain couples TRBV4-2 to TRBJ2-7; no clear D gene. The sequenced material came from PBMCs. The CDR3 spells CASSQDRSYEQYF. In DNA form, the CDR3 reads TGTGCCAGCAGCCAAGACCGGTCCTACGAGCAGTACTTC.